Listed here is a single T cell receptor (beta chain). Antigen: not known. PCR primers comprised 60 Vbeta and 13 Jbeta primers. Measured with immunoSEQ multiplex PCR; TCRdb has only the in-frame clones, and not every one. Counted here are more than 95,000 clones, roughly 80% occurring once; the ten biggest clones make up more than 3%. This sample stems from a study of cytomegalovirus exposure and HLA in healthy donors. General study findings and limits: Specificity of a few CMV-associated chains for CMV antigens was verified in vitro.

Sequences were obtained from PBMCs. The TCR was taken from a man aged 18 to 35 in good health and CMV-seropositive.

The CDR3 reads CASSGTGTNTEAFF. The CDR3 region has the DNA TGCGCCAGCAGCGGGACAGGTACGAACACTGAAGCTTTCTTT. This chain uses TRBV5-1 with TRBJ1-1, with TRBD1 matching 8 bases. From germline, CDR1 is SGHRS and CDR2 YFSETQ. V dropped 4 bases and J dropped 1; count of bases not matched to a gene: 3. The CDR3 runs to 14 residues.